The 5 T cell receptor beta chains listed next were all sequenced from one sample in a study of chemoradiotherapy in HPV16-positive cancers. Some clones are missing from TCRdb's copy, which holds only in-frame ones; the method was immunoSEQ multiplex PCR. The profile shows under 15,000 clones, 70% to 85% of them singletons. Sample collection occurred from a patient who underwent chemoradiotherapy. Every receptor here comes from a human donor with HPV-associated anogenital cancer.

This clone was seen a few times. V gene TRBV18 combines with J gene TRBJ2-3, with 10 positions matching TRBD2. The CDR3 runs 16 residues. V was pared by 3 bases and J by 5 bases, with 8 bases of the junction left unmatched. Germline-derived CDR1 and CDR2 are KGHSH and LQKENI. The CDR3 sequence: CASSPGLASNGDTQYF. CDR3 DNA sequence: TGTGCCAGCTCACCGGGACTAGCGTCCAACGGAGATACGCAGTATTTT.

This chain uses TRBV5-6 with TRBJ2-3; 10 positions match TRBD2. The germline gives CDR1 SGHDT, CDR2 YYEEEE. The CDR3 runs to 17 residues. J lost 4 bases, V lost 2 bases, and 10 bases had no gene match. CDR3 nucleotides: TGTGCCAGCAGCTTTTCGGCGAGCGGGGGGGCGGCAGATACGCAGTATTTT. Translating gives CASSFSASGGAADTQYF.

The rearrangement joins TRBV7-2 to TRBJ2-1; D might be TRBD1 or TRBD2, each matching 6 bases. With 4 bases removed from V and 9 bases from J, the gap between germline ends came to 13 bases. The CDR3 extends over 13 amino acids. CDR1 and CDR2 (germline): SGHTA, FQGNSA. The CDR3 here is CASSSTRGAEQFF. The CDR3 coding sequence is TGTGCCAGCAGCTCGACGAGGGGGGCTGAGCAGTTCTTC.

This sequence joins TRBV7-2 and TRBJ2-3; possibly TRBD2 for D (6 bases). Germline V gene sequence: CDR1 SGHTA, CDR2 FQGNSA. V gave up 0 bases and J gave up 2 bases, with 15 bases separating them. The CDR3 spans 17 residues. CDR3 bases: TGTGCCAGCAGCTTAGCGGGGGTACGGGGGAACACAGATACGCAGTATTTT. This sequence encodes CASSLAGVRGNTDTQYF. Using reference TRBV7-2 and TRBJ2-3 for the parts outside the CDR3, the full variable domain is GAGVSQSPSNKVTEKGKDVELRCDPISGHTALYWYRQSLGQGLEFLIYFQGNSAPDKSGLPSDRFSAERTGGSVSTLTIQRTQQEDSAVYLCASSLAGVRGNTDTQYFGPGTRLTVL.

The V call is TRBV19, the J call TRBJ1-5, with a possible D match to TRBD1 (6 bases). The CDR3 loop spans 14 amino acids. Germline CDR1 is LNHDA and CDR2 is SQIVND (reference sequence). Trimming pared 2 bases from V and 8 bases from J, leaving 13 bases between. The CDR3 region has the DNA TGTGCCAGTAGTATACGGGGGGCAAGTAAGCCCCAGCATTTT. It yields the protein CASSIRGASKPQHF.